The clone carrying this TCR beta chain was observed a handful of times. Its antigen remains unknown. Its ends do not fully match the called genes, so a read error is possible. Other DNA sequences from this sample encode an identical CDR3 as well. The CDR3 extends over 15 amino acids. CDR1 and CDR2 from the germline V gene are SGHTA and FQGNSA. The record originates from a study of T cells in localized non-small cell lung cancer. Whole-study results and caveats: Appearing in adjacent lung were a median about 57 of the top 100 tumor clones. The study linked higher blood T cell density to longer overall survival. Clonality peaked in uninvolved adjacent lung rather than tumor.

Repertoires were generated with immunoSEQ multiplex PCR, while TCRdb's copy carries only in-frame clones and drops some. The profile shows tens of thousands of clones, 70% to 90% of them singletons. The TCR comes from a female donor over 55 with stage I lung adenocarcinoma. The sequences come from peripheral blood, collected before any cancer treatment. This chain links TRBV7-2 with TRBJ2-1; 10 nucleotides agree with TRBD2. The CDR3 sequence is CASSLASGGYNEQFF. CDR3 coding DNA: TGTGCCAGCAGCCTAGCTAGCGGGGGCTACAATGAGCAGTTCTTC.